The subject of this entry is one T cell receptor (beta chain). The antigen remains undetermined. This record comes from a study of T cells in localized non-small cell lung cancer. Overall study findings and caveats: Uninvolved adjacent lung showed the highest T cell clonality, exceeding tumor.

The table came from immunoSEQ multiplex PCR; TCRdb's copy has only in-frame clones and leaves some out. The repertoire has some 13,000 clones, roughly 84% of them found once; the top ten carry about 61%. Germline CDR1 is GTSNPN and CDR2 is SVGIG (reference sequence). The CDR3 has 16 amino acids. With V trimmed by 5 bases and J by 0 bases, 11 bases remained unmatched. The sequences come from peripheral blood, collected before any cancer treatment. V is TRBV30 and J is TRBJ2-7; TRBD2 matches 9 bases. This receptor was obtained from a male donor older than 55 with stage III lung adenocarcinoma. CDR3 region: CAWAGRRGGLSYEQYF. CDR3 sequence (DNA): TGTGCCTGGGCGGGGAGGCGGGGGGGCCTCTCCTACGAGCAGTACTTC.